This T cell receptor (beta chain) is from a study of blood T cell repertoires in COVID-19. Overall study context: COVID-19 samples, acute and convalescent, were from the United States, Italy and Spain. Sources were T cells, B-cell-depleted T cells, or PBMCs; the material itself was cDNA or gDNA.

Authors' analysis steps: The assay estimated nucleated cells by amplifying reference gene primers. Repertoires were generated with immunoSEQ multiplex PCR, while TCRdb's copy carries only in-frame clones and drops some. The V and J calls and clone size are taken from that table; D and trimming were inferred from the DNA. Counted here are around 72,000 clones, 75% to 95% occurring once; the ten biggest clones make up about an eighth. V lost 7 bases to trimming and J lost 7 bases; unmatched junction nucleotides: 7. Germline CDR1 and CDR2: SQVTM and ANQGSEA. This CDR3 is 13 amino acids long. The specimen sequenced was peripheral blood. The TCR comes from a human donor with active COVID-19. The donor label of this sample is uncertain. V gene TRBV29-1 combines with J gene TRBJ1-6; 7 positions agree with TRBD1. The CDR3 spells CSGKQGTNSPLHF. CDR3 in DNA: TGCAGCGGGAAACAGGGGACGAATTCACCCCTCCACTTT.